This note documents a single T cell receptor (beta chain) sequence. Its antigen is not identified. This specimen comes from a study of T-cell memory formation after mild COVID-19. Turning to the study itself: Largely donor-specific sequence clusters came from a couple of donors. Study-level findings and limits: CD4/CD8 balance held among clones contracting day 15 to 85, and later expanders leaned CD4+.

Trimming stripped 0 bases from V and 2 bases from J, with 14 bases between. Germline V gene data show CDR1 as MNHEY and CDR2 as SVGAGI. The CDR3 contains 16 residues. Each CDR3 protein gets one entry after TCRdb re-called the 5' RACE reads with MiXCR. The sample holds approximately 250,000 distinct CDR3 sequences, 15% to 20% seen once. What was sequenced was PBMCs or a T cell subset sorted from them (not recorded which). This chain connects TRBV6-5 to TRBJ2-7; D is ambiguous. The receptor was isolated from a man aged 18 to 30 who had mild COVID-19 (a few samples of this study predate the infection). Cell type and time point are not known. CDR3: CASSYSFQAGAYEQYF. DNA of the CDR3: TGTGCCAGCAGTTACTCGTTTCAGGCCGGAGCCTACGAGCAGTACTTC.